These T cell receptor delta chains were read from a single sample in a study of gamma-delta T cells after stem cell transplantation. TCRdb reprocessed the RT-PCR reads through CATT. The sample lists 4,500 to 5,500 delta-chain clones, approximately 10% occurring once. The material sequenced was gamma-delta T cells. These receptors were taken from a human donor. It is not recorded whose cells these are; they may come from a transplant donor. Each CDR3 is given with its conserved first and last residue. A D gene is named only where the DNA matches it firmly. Not every row has a clone size; where given, it reads once, few, many or a size class.

v_call: TRDV2; d_call: TRDD3; cdr3_length: 18; j_call: TRDJ1; clone_size: NA; cdr3_nt: TGTGCCTGTGACACCATCTCCGGTACTGGGGGATATCTCGATAAACTCATCTTT; cdr3_aa: CACDTISGTGGYLDKLIF
v_call: TRDV2; d_call: TRDD3; cdr3_length: 18; j_call: TRDJ1; clone_size: few; cdr3_nt: TGTGCCTGTGACAGGCTACTGGGGGATACGGCCCTCACCGATAAACCCATCTTT; cdr3_aa: CACDRLLGDTALTDKPIF
v_call: TRDV2; d_call: TRDD3; cdr3_length: 16; j_call: TRDJ3; clone_size: NA; cdr3_nt: TGTGCCTGTGACAGGTTGGGGGACTGGGACACCCGACAGATGTTTTTC; cdr3_aa: CACDRLGDWDTRQMFF
v_call: TRDV2; d_call: TRDD3; cdr3_length: 19; j_call: TRDJ1; clone_size: NA; cdr3_nt: TGTGCCTGTGAATCCCTTACTGGGGGATACTCCCCGTACACCGATAAACTCATCTTT; cdr3_aa: CACESLTGGYSPYTDKLIF
v_call: TRDV2; d_call: TRDD3; cdr3_length: 19; j_call: TRDJ1; clone_size: medium-sized; cdr3_nt: TGTGCCTGTGACACCGTGCCACCAGGGGATATTACCGGCACCGATAAACTCATCTTT; cdr3_aa: CACDTVPPGDITGTDKLIF
v_call: TRDV2; d_call: TRDD3; cdr3_length: 23; j_call: TRDJ1; clone_size: NA; cdr3_nt: TGTGCCTGTGACACCGTTTTCCTTCCTACCAACGGGTACTGGGGGATACACACTGATAAACTCATCTTT; cdr3_aa: CACDTVFLPTNGYWGIHTDKLIF
v_call: TRDV2; d_call: TRDD3; cdr3_length: 20; j_call: TRDJ3; clone_size: few; cdr3_nt: TGTGCCTGTGACACCTGGGGGATACGAGACAGCTCCTGGGACACCCGACAGATGTTTTTC; cdr3_aa: CACDTWGIRDSSWDTRQMFF
v_call: TRDV2; d_call: TRDD3; cdr3_length: 20; j_call: TRDJ3; clone_size: few; cdr3_nt: TGTGCCTGTGACACCGGAACTGGGGGATCCCGCTCCTGGGACACCCGACAGATGTTTTTC; cdr3_aa: CACDTGTGGSRSWDTRQMFF
v_call: TRDV2; d_call: TRDD3; cdr3_length: 19; j_call: TRDJ1; clone_size: NA; cdr3_nt: TGTGCCTGTGACACGGTATCACTGGGGGGTACGCCTTACACCGATAAACTCATCTTT; cdr3_aa: CACDTVSLGGTPYTDKLIF
v_call: TRDV2; d_call: TRDD3; cdr3_length: 18; j_call: TRDJ1; clone_size: few; cdr3_nt: TGTGCCTGTGACCGAATTACTGGGGGATCGGGTTACACCGATAAACTCATCTTT; cdr3_aa: CACDRITGGSGYTDKLIF
v_call: TRDV2; d_call: TRDD3; cdr3_length: 25; j_call: TRDJ1; clone_size: NA; cdr3_nt: TGTGCCTGTGACGAGGTGGCTACGTCGGAGGTACTGGGGGATACGCGGACCGTCCTCACCGATAAGCTCATCTTT; cdr3_aa: CACDEVATSEVLGDTRTVLTDKLIF
v_call: TRDV2; d_call: TRDD3; cdr3_length: 16; j_call: TRDJ1; clone_size: NA; cdr3_nt: TGTGCCTGTGACCCACTGGGGGACTCTGACACCGATAAACTCATCTTT; cdr3_aa: CACDPLGDSDTDKLIF
v_call: TRDV2; d_call: NA; cdr3_length: 16; j_call: TRDJ1; clone_size: NA; cdr3_nt: TGTGCCTGTGACACCGGTTTCGGGGGGTTCACCGATAAACTCATCTTT; cdr3_aa: CACDTGFGGFTDKLIF
v_call: TRDV2; d_call: NA; cdr3_length: 15; j_call: TRDJ1; clone_size: medium-sized; cdr3_nt: TGTGCCTGCCTAGGACTACTGGGAGACACCGATAAACTCATCTTT; cdr3_aa: CACLGLLGDTDKLIF
v_call: TRDV2; d_call: TRDD3; cdr3_length: 15; j_call: TRDJ1; clone_size: large; cdr3_nt: TGTGCCTGTGTCCATCTCCTGGGGGACACCGATAAACTCATCTTT; cdr3_aa: CACVHLLGDTDKLIF
v_call: TRDV2; d_call: NA; cdr3_length: 23; j_call: TRDJ1; clone_size: NA; cdr3_nt: TGTGCCTGTGACCCAACTTCCTCCGGGAGTACTGGGCTTGGGATATCGAACACCGATAAACTCATCTTT; cdr3_aa: CACDPTSSGSTGLGISNTDKLIF
v_call: TRDV2; d_call: TRDD3; cdr3_length: 20; j_call: TRDJ1; clone_size: few; cdr3_nt: TGTGCCTGTGACACCCTCTCTGGGGGACCCCCCCGAGAACACTTCCATAAACTCATCTTT; cdr3_aa: CACDTLSGGPPREHFHKLIF
v_call: TRDV2; d_call: TRDD3; cdr3_length: 15; j_call: TRDJ1; clone_size: NA; cdr3_nt: TGTGCCTGTGACGAACTCCTGGGGGACCGGGATAAACTCATCTTT; cdr3_aa: CACDELLGDRDKLIF
v_call: TRDV2; d_call: TRDD3; cdr3_length: 17; j_call: TRDJ1; clone_size: few; cdr3_nt: TGTGCCTGTGACAGCTTACTGGGGGACAGGCCGTCGAGTAAACTCATCTTT; cdr3_aa: CACDSLLGDRPSSKLIF
v_call: TRDV2; d_call: TRDD3; cdr3_length: 16; j_call: TRDJ1; clone_size: medium-sized; cdr3_nt: TGTGCCTGTGTCGGACTGGGGGATTTATTCTCCGATAAACTCATCTTT; cdr3_aa: CACVGLGDLFSDKLIF
v_call: TRDV2; d_call: NA; cdr3_length: 16; j_call: TRDJ1; clone_size: NA; cdr3_nt: TGTGCCTGTGACACCGTAGCTGCCGAGGGGGTCGGGAAACTCATCTTT; cdr3_aa: CACDTVAAEGVGKLIF
v_call: TRDV2; d_call: TRDD3; cdr3_length: 21; j_call: TRDJ3; clone_size: medium-sized; cdr3_nt: TGTGCCTGTGACACCGCGCAAGTGGGGGATACGCGCTCCTGGGACACCCGACAGATGTTTTTC; cdr3_aa: CACDTAQVGDTRSWDTRQMFF
v_call: TRDV2; d_call: TRDD3; cdr3_length: 20; j_call: TRDJ1; clone_size: NA; cdr3_nt: TGTGCCTGTGACGGTATACTGGGGGATCCAACCCAACGATACACCGATACACTCATCTTT; cdr3_aa: CACDGILGDPTQRYTDTLIF
v_call: TRDV2; d_call: TRDD3; cdr3_length: 15; j_call: TRDJ1; clone_size: NA; cdr3_nt: TGTGCCTGTGACACCCTGGGGGGACTCCGCGATAAACTCATCTTT; cdr3_aa: CACDTLGGLRDKLIF
v_call: TRDV2; d_call: TRDD3; cdr3_length: 21; j_call: TRDJ3; clone_size: NA; cdr3_nt: TGTGCCTGTGACGCGAACTTCGAGGCAGGGGATACGAATGGGGACACCCGACAGATGTTTTTC; cdr3_aa: CACDANFEAGDTNGDTRQMFF
v_call: TRDV2; d_call: TRDD3; cdr3_length: 20; j_call: TRDJ3; clone_size: medium-sized; cdr3_nt: TGTGCCTGTGACGGGCTACTGGGGGATACTGCCACCTGGGACACCCGACAGATGTTTTTC; cdr3_aa: CACDGLLGDTATWDTRQMFF
v_call: TRDV2; d_call: TRDD3; cdr3_length: 19; j_call: TRDJ1; clone_size: large; cdr3_nt: TGTGCCTGTGACACCGTAGCTGGGGGAGCCGACTTGTACACCGATAAACTCATCTTT; cdr3_aa: CACDTVAGGADLYTDKLIF
v_call: TRDV2; d_call: TRDD3; cdr3_length: 18; j_call: TRDJ1; clone_size: NA; cdr3_nt: TGTGCCCGTGACACCATTGGGACTGGGGGCTCGGGGACCGATAAACTCATCTTT; cdr3_aa: CARDTIGTGGSGTDKLIF
v_call: TRDV2; d_call: TRDD3; cdr3_length: 21; j_call: TRDJ3; clone_size: medium-sized; cdr3_nt: TGTGCCTGTGACTTCCTACTGGGGGATAACGGAGCCTCCTGGGACACCCGACAGATGTTTTTC; cdr3_aa: CACDFLLGDNGASWDTRQMFF
v_call: TRDV2; d_call: NA; cdr3_length: 20; j_call: TRDJ1; clone_size: NA; cdr3_nt: TGTGCCTGTGACACCTTATCCTACGTGGTTGGGACCGGTGACACCGATAAACTCATCTTT; cdr3_aa: CACDTLSYVVGTGDTDKLIF
v_call: TRDV2; d_call: TRDD3; cdr3_length: 20; j_call: TRDJ3; clone_size: medium-sized; cdr3_nt: TGTGCCTGTGATTCTATACTGGGGGATACGTTATCCTGGGACACCCGACAGATGTTTTTC; cdr3_aa: CACDSILGDTLSWDTRQMFF
v_call: TRDV2; d_call: NA; cdr3_length: 14; j_call: TRDJ1; clone_size: medium-sized; cdr3_nt: TGTGCCTGTGACAAGCTACTGGGAACCGATAAACTCATCTTT; cdr3_aa: CACDKLLGTDKLIF
v_call: TRDV2; d_call: TRDD3; cdr3_length: 16; j_call: TRDJ1; clone_size: few; cdr3_nt: TGTGCCTGTGACACGATTTACTGGGGGATAGAGGGTAAACTCATCTTT; cdr3_aa: CACDTIYWGIEGKLIF
v_call: TRDV2; d_call: TRDD3; cdr3_length: 16; j_call: TRDJ1; clone_size: few; cdr3_nt: TGTGCCTGTGATCACGTACTGGGGGATTATACCGATAAAAACATCTTT; cdr3_aa: CACDHVLGDYTDKNIF
v_call: TRDV2; d_call: TRDD3; cdr3_length: 22; j_call: TRDJ1; clone_size: medium-sized; cdr3_nt: TGTGCCTGTGACCCACTTTCCCGAAAAGTACTGGGGGACTCCCTCTCCACCGATAAACTCATCTTT; cdr3_aa: CACDPLSRKVLGDSLSTDKLIF
v_call: TRDV2; d_call: NA; cdr3_length: 15; j_call: TRDJ1; clone_size: medium-sized; cdr3_nt: TGTGCCTGTGACCATGTTTCCCGAGGGACCGATAAACTCATCTTT; cdr3_aa: CACDHVSRGTDKLIF
v_call: TRDV2; d_call: TRDD3; cdr3_length: 20; j_call: TRDJ1; clone_size: few; cdr3_nt: TGTGCCTGTGACATTATACCCGGTACTGGGGGAGAACCAAACACCGATAAACTCATCTTT; cdr3_aa: CACDIIPGTGGEPNTDKLIF
v_call: TRDV2; d_call: TRDD3; cdr3_length: 22; j_call: TRDJ3; clone_size: NA; cdr3_nt: TGTGCCTGTGATCGTATGGGACGGACACTGGGGGATAATACATGGGACACCCGACAGATGTTTTTC; cdr3_aa: CACDRMGRTLGDNTWDTRQMFF
v_call: TRDV2; d_call: TRDD3; cdr3_length: 17; j_call: TRDJ1; clone_size: medium-sized; cdr3_nt: TGTGCCTGTGACCACGTACTGGGGGATAGTTACACCGATAAACTCATCTTT; cdr3_aa: CACDHVLGDSYTDKLIF
v_call: TRDV2; d_call: TRDD3; cdr3_length: 18; j_call: TRDJ1; clone_size: few; cdr3_nt: TGTGCCTGTGACGAAACCCTCAGCTGGGGGATATATCGCGGTAAACTCATCTTT; cdr3_aa: CACDETLSWGIYRGKLIF
v_call: TRDV1; d_call: TRDD3; cdr3_length: 20; j_call: TRDJ2; clone_size: few; cdr3_nt: TGTGCTCTTGGGGAATGGTACAAGGAACTGGGGGATCCGAGTACAGCACAACTCTTCTTT; cdr3_aa: CALGEWYKELGDPSTAQLFF
v_call: TRDV2; d_call: TRDD3; cdr3_length: 17; j_call: TRDJ1; clone_size: few; cdr3_nt: TGTGCCTGTGACCTACTGGGGGATCCCACGTACACCGATAAACTCATCTTT; cdr3_aa: CACDLLGDPTYTDKLIF
v_call: TRDV2; d_call: TRDD3; cdr3_length: 15; j_call: TRDJ1; clone_size: few; cdr3_nt: TGTGCCTGTGACCCTTTACTGGGGGATACCGATAAACTCATCTTT; cdr3_aa: CACDPLLGDTDKLIF
v_call: TRDV2; d_call: TRDD3; cdr3_length: 16; j_call: TRDJ1; clone_size: medium-sized; cdr3_nt: TGTGCCTGTGACTCAATACTGGGGGATACAAGATCTAAACTCATCTTT; cdr3_aa: CACDSILGDTRSKLIF
v_call: TRDV2; d_call: TRDD3; cdr3_length: 15; j_call: TRDJ1; clone_size: few; cdr3_nt: TGCGCCTGTGACGGGCTGGGGGACGATACCGATAAACTCATCTTT; cdr3_aa: CACDGLGDDTDKLIF
v_call: TRDV2; d_call: NA; cdr3_length: 16; j_call: TRDJ3; clone_size: NA; cdr3_nt: TGTGCCTGTGACGCTGTTAGACACTGGGACACCCTCCATATGTTTTTC; cdr3_aa: CACDAVRHWDTLHMFF
v_call: TRDV2; d_call: TRDD3; cdr3_length: 20; j_call: TRDJ1; clone_size: few; cdr3_nt: TGTGCCTGTGACACCTTAGCCCGAGGACTGGGGGATACCTTCACCGATAAACTCATCTTT; cdr3_aa: CACDTLARGLGDTFTDKLIF
v_call: TRDV2; d_call: TRDD3; cdr3_length: 20; j_call: TRDJ1; clone_size: medium-sized; cdr3_nt: TGTGCCTGTGACACCGTAGTACTGGGGGATACGTCACCTTACACCGATAAACTCATCTTT; cdr3_aa: CACDTVVLGDTSPYTDKLIF
v_call: TRDV2; d_call: TRDD3; cdr3_length: 15; j_call: TRDJ1; clone_size: medium-sized; cdr3_nt: TGTGCCTGTGACGCCGTGGGGGATAACACCGATAAACTCATCTTT; cdr3_aa: CACDAVGDNTDKLIF
v_call: TRDV2; d_call: NA; cdr3_length: 17; j_call: TRDJ1; clone_size: NA; cdr3_nt: TGTGCCTGTGACACCTTACCTAGCAAGGGGTACACCGATAAACTCATCTTT; cdr3_aa: CACDTLPSKGYTDKLIF
v_call: TRDV2; d_call: TRDD3; cdr3_length: 19; j_call: TRDJ1; clone_size: medium-sized; cdr3_nt: TGTGCCTGTGACACCGTCCCGGGGGATACTGGGCAGCGCACCGATAAACTCATCTTT; cdr3_aa: CACDTVPGDTGQRTDKLIF
v_call: TRDV2; d_call: TRDD3; cdr3_length: 20; j_call: TRDJ1; clone_size: few; cdr3_nt: TGTGCCTGTGACTTACTGAATCCACCTACTGGGGGACTGGACACCGATAAACTCATCTTT; cdr3_aa: CACDLLNPPTGGLDTDKLIF
v_call: TRAV29/DV5; d_call: NA; cdr3_length: 17; j_call: TRDJ1; clone_size: NA; cdr3_nt: TGTGCAGGAAACCTCCCCAGCGGGTACGGGGGAACCGATAAACTCATCTTT; cdr3_aa: CAGNLPSGYGGTDKLIF
v_call: TRDV2; d_call: TRDD3; cdr3_length: 15; j_call: TRDJ1; clone_size: few; cdr3_nt: TGTGCCTGTGACACGGTTGGGGGATTTTACGATAAACTCATCTTT; cdr3_aa: CACDTVGGFYDKLIF